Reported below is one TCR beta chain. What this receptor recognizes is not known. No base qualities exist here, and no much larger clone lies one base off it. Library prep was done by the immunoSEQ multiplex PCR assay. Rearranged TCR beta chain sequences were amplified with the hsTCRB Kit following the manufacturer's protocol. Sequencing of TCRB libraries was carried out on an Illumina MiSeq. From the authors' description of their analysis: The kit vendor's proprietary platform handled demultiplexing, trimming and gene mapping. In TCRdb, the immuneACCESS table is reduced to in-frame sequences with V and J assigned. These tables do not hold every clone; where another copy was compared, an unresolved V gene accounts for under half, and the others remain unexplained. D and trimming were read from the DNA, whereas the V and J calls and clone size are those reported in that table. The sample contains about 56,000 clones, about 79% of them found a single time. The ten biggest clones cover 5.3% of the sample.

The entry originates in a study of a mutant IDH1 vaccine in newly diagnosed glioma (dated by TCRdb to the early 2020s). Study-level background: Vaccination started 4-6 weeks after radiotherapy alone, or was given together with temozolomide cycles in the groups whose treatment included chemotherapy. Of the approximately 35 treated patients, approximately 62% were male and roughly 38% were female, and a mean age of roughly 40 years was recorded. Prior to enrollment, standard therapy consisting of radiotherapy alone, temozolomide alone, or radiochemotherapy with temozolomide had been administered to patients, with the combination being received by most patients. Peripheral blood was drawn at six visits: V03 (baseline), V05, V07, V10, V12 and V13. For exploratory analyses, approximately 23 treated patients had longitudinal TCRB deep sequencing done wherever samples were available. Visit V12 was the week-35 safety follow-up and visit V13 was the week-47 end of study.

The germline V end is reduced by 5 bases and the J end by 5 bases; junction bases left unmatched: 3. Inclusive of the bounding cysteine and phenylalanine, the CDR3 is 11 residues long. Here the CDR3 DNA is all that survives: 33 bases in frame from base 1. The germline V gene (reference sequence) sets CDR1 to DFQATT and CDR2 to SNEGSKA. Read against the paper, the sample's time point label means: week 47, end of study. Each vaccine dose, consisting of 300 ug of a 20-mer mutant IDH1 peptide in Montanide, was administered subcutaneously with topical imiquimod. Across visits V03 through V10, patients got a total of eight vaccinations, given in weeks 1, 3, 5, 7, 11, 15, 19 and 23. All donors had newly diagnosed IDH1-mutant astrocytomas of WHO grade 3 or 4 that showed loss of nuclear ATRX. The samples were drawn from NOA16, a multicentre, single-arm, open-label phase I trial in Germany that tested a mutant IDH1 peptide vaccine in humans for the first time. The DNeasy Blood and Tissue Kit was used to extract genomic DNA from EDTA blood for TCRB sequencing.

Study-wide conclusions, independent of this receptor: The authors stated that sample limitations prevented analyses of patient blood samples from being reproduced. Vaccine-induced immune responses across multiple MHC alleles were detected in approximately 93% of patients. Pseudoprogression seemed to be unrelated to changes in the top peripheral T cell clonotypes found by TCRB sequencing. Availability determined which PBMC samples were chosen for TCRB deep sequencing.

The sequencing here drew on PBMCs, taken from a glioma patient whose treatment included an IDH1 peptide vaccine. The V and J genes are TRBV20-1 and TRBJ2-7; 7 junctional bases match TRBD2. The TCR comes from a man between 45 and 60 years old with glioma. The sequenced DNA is TGCAGTGCTGAGCGGGGTAACGAGCAGTACTTC. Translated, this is CSAERGNEQYF.